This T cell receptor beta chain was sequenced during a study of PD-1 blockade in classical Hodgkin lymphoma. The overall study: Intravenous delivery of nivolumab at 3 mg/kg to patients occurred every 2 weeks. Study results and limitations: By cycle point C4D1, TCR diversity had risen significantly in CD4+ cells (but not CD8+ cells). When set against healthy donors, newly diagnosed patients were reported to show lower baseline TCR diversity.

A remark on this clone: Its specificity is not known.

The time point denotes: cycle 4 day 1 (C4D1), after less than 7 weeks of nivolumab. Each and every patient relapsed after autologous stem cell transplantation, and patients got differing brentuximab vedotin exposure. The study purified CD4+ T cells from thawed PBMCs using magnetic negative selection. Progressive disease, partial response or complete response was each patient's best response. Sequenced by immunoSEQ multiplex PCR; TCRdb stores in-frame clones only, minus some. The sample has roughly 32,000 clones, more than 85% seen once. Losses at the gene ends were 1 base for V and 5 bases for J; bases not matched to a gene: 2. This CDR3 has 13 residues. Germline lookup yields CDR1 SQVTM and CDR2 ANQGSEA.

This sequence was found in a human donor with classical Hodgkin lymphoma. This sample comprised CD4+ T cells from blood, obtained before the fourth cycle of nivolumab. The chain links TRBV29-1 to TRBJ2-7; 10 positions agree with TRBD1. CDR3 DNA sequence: TGCAGCGTTGAAGTTGGGACAGGGGACGAGCAGTACTTC. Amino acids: CSVEVGTGDEQYF.